The 13 T cell receptor beta chains given below trace back to one sample, sequenced in a study of shared clonotypes between healthy human individuals. Libraries were prepared by immunoSEQ multiplex PCR; TCRdb keeps only in-frame clonotypes and omits some of them. The sample shows millions of clones, just over 90% of them seen only once. The source material was naive CD4+ T cells sorted from blood. The subset here: CD45RA+ positively selected. These receptor sequences come from a man between 18 and 35 years old in good health.

The chain uses TRBV28 and TRBJ2-6; 7 bases agree with TRBD2. V lost 10 bases and J lost 0; bases outside the gene matches: 9. CDR3 length: 16 residues. Germline CDR1 and CDR2: MDHEN and SYDVKM. In nucleotides, the CDR3 is TGTGCCACCGAAACGGGGGGAAACTCTGGGGCCAACGTCCTGACTTTC. Translation: CATETGGNSGANVLTF.

This chain uses TRBV10-3 with TRBJ1-6; possible D gene TRBD1, 5 bases. The CDR3 contains 16 residues. Germline V gene lookup returns CDR1 ENHRY and CDR2 SYGVKD. V shed 0 bases and J shed 6 bases, with 12 bases lying between them. This chain's CDR3 is CAISESPPGLNSPLHF. The CDR3 nucleotides are TGTGCCATCAGTGAGTCGCCCCCGGGACTTAATTCACCCCTCCACTTT.

This chain connects TRBV19 to TRBJ2-2; 9 nucleotides align to TRBD2. Germline V gives CDR1 LNHDA, CDR2 SQIVND (reference sequence). The V gene end was trimmed by 4 bases and the J gene end by 7 bases; junction bases not matched to a gene: 10. This CDR3 is 16 amino acids long. This CDR3 is CASSTYAGGPGGELFF. CDR3 DNA: TGTGCCAGTAGTACGTACGCGGGAGGGCCCGGCGGGGAGCTGTTTTTT.

The rearrangement links TRBV6-1 to TRBJ1-2; no clear D gene. Trimming stripped 1 base from V and 4 bases from J, with 4 bases between. Germline V gene lookup returns CDR1 MNHNS and CDR2 SASEGT. The CDR3 contains 12 residues. The CDR3 coding sequence is TGTGCCAGCAGTGAAGGGGTCTATGGCTACACCTTC. Translation: CASSEGVYGYTF.

As to this clone: The same CDR3 also results from other DNA sequences found in this sample. The chain joins TRBV28 to TRBJ1-2; D not resolved. Looked up from germline, CDR1 is MDHEN and CDR2 is SYDVKM. Between the trimmed V and J ends, which lost 3 bases and 4 bases, there was a span of 3 bases. This CDR3 has 11 residues. The CDR3 region has the DNA TGTGCCAGCAGTTTTGGCTATGGCTACACCTTC. It specifies CASSFGYGYTF.

The chain couples TRBV18 to TRBJ2-6; D call uncertain. The V end lost 1 base, the J end lost 0 bases, and 7 bases lay between the germline ends. Looked up from germline, CDR1 is KGHSH and CDR2 is LQKENI. This CDR3 contains 16 residues. CDR3 nucleotide sequence: TGTGCCAGCTCACCACTTCCAAGCTCTGGGGCCAACGTCCTGACTTTC. Its translation: CASSPLPSSGANVLTF.

CDR3 protein: CASSDGGPGGELFF. The CDR3 DNA reads TGTGCCAGCAGTGACGGAGGGCCTGGCGGGGAGCTGTTTTTT. This chain joins TRBV2 and TRBJ2-2; perhaps TRBD2 as D (6 bases). CDR3 length: 14 amino acids. Between the trimmed V and J ends, which lost 3 bases and 7 bases, there was a span of 12 bases. Germline loops: CDR1 SNHLY, CDR2 FYNNEI.

The chain has TRBV5-1 and TRBJ1-1; no reliable D call. The V end lost 0 bases, the J end lost 5 bases, and 8 bases lay between the germline ends. Germline V CDR1 and CDR2: SGHRS, YFSETQ. The CDR3 consists of 13 residues. CDR3 coding DNA: TGCGCCAGCAGCTTGGGGAAGCCTACTGAAGCTTTCTTT. Translation gives CASSLGKPTEAFF.

With respect to this clone: The same CDR3 can be traced to other DNA sequences in this sample. The V call is TRBV6-6, the J call TRBJ1-6; TRBD1 might be the D (6 bases). V was cut by 7 bases and J by 7 bases, with 14 bases left in between. CDR3 length: 14 amino acids. Germline assignment: CDR1 MNHNY and CDR2 SVGAGI (reference sequence). This CDR3 reads CASTLTGGNSPLHF. The CDR3 nucleotides read TGTGCCAGCACCCTGACAGGCGGCAATTCACCCCTCCACTTT.

This rearrangement joins TRBV29-1 to TRBJ2-3; 11 nucleotides align to TRBD2. The germline V gene encodes CDR1 SQVTM and CDR2 ANQGSEA. V was clipped by 4 bases and J by 4 bases; unmatched bases: 7. The CDR3 contains 15 residues. In DNA form, the CDR3 reads TGCAGCGTTGTGTTAGCGGGGGGGAAGCCAGATACGCAGTATTTT. Protein: CSVVLAGGKPDTQYF.

The chain links TRBV7-9 to TRBJ2-1; 7 bases line up with TRBD1. V gave up 2 bases and J gave up 1 base; unmatched junction bases: 14. Germline V gene data show CDR1 as SEHNR and CDR2 as FQNEAQ (reference sequence). The CDR3 contains 19 residues. CDR3 bases: TGTGCCAGCAGCTTAAAACCCCTGACAGGGCCTTTGTCCTACAATGAGCAGTTCTTC. Residues: CASSLKPLTGPLSYNEQFF.

The rearrangement links TRBV7-6 to TRBJ2-1, with D unclear. The V and J ends lost 4 bases and 6 bases respectively, with 7 bases between them. There are 12 residues in the CDR3. CDR1 is SGHVS and CDR2 is FNYEAQ in the germline V gene. The CDR3 DNA is TGTGCCAGCAGCTCCCTAAGCAATGAGCAGTTCTTC. Protein: CASSSLSNEQFF.

Turning to this clone: This sample also contains other DNA sequences that code for the same CDR3. V and J are TRBV28 and TRBJ1-4; D ambiguous. Germline CDR1 reads MDHEN; CDR2 reads SYDVKM. V was clipped by 2 bases and J by 8 bases, with 12 bases between them. The CDR3 is 14 amino acids. CDR3 bases: TGTGCCAGCAGTTTAGGAGGACTTGGGGAAAAACTGTTTTTT. The encoded protein is CASSLGGLGEKLFF.